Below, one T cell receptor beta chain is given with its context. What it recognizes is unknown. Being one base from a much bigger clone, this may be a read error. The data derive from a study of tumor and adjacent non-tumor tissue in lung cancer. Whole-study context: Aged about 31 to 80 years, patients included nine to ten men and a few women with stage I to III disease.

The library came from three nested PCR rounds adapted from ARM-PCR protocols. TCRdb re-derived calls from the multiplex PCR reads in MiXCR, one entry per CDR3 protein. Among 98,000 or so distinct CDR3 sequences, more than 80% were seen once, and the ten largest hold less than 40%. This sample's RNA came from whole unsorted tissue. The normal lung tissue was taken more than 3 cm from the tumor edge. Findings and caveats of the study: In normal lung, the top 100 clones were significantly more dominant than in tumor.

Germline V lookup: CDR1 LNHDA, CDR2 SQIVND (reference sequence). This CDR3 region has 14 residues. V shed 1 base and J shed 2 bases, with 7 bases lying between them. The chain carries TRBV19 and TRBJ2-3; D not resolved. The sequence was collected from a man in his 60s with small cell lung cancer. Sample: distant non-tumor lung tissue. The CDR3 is CASSIVNPTDTQYF. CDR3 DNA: TGTGCCAGTAGTATAGTGAATCCCACAGATACGCAGTATTTT.